The 10 T cell receptor beta chains below come from one sample, sequenced in a study of radiotherapy plus CTLA-4 blockade in lung cancer. Here immunoSEQ multiplex PCR was the method, and the copy in TCRdb shows in-frame clones only, minus some. This sample has tens of thousands of clones, with just over 75% found just once. The starting material was peripheral blood, obtained from a patient treated with radiotherapy plus ipilimumab. These receptors all come from a human donor with non-small cell lung cancer who had a partial response to radiotherapy plus ipilimumab.

The CDR3 DNA follows: TGCGCCAGCAGCCGGGGGGCCGACGAGACCCAGTACTTC. Its translation: CASSRGADETQYF. The genes are TRBV5-1 and TRBJ2-5, with D possibly being TRBD2 (7 bases). V was cut by 4 bases and J by 5 bases, with 12 bases left in between. Germline CDR1 reads SGHRS; CDR2 reads YFSETQ. This CDR3 is 13 amino acids long.

The chain's CDR3 is CATNRGLGYEQYF. DNA of the CDR3: TGTGCCACCAACAGGGGGCTAGGATACGAGCAGTACTTC. J is TRBJ2-5 and V is TRBV19; the match to TRBD1 covers 9 bases. With the DNA end fitting TRBJ2-7 better, the J assignment may be wrong. The CDR3 runs to 13 residues. Per germline, CDR1 LNHDA and CDR2 SQIVND (reference sequence).

This chain connects TRBV13 to TRBJ2-3; 8 bases map to TRBD2. This CDR3 comprises 15 residues. The ends lost 1 base at V and 5 bases at J; junction bases unmatched: 5. Germline assignment: CDR1 PRHDT and CDR2 FYEKMQ (reference sequence). DNA for the CDR3: TGTGCCAGCAGCTTAGCGGGGGGGCCGGAAGATACGCAGTATTTT. It yields the protein CASSLAGGPEDTQYF.

This chain joins TRBV14 and TRBJ2-1; no clear D. The CDR3 sequence is 15 residues long. V was trimmed by 4 bases and J by 8 bases, leaving 18 bases between them. Per the germline V gene, CDR1 is SGHDN and CDR2 is FVKESK. The CDR3 coding sequence is TGTGCCAGCAGCCTTTTCTCGACTCGTACATATGAGCAGTTCTTC. Translation gives CASSLFSTRTYEQFF. The whole variable domain, filled in from reference TRBV14 and TRBJ2-1, reads EAGVTQFPSHSVIEKGQTVTLRCDPISGHDNLYWYRRVMGKEIKFLLHFVKESKQDESGMPNNRFLAERTGGTYSTLKVQPAELEDSGVYFCASSLFSTRTYEQFFGPGTRLTVL.

The rearrangement joins TRBV21-1 to TRBJ1-5. TRBV21-1 has pseudogene status. This CDR3 region has 16 residues. CDR3 region: CAIADFGELTNQPQHF. In DNA, the CDR3 is TGTGCTATAGCTGATTTCGGGGAGTTAACTAATCAGCCCCAGCATTTT.

The chain carries TRBV9 and TRBJ2-3, with a weak D call TRBD2 (6 bases). V lost 0 bases to trimming and J lost 6 bases, with 11 bases between them. The germline gives CDR1 SGDLS, CDR2 YYNGEE. This CDR3 region has 14 residues. The CDR3 region is CASSVAPLADTQYF. In DNA, the CDR3 is TGTGCCAGCAGCGTAGCTCCGCTAGCGGATACGCAGTATTTT.

The rearrangement uses TRBV7-9 and TRBJ1-6; tentative D call: TRBD1 (6 bases). The CDR3 has 15 residues. Germline CDR1 and CDR2: SEHNR and FQNEAQ (reference sequence). Trimming left V 4 bases short and J 8 bases short, with 15 bases between. The CDR3 reads CASSSAGGPDSPLHF. The CDR3 coding sequence is TGTGCCAGCAGCTCTGCGGGGGGGCCGGATTCACCCCTCCACTTT.

The chain has TRBV7-8 and TRBJ1-5; tentative D call: TRBD1 (6 bases). This CDR3 is 17 amino acids long. Trimming took off 5 bases at V and 0 bases at J, with 17 bases between the two ends. The germline gives CDR1 SGHVS, CDR2 FQNEAQ. CDR3 bases: TGTGCCAGCAGCCTAGGGGGAGGCGGGAATAGCAATCAGCCCCAGCATTTT. Translated: CASSLGGGGNSNQPQHF.

The chain carries TRBV6-6 and TRBJ1-1, with a tentative D call TRBD1 (5 bases). Trimming removed 0 bases at V and 1 base at J, with 9 bases between. This CDR3 spans 15 amino acids. Germline V CDR1 and CDR2: MNHNY, SVGAGI (reference sequence). The CDR3 here is CASSYSGAGNTEAFF. The CDR3 DNA follows: TGTGCCAGCAGTTACTCAGGGGCAGGGAACACTGAAGCTTTCTTT.

This chain connects TRBV4-3 to TRBJ2-5; 7 bases align to TRBD1. Looked up from germline, CDR1 is LGHNA and CDR2 is YSLEER. The CDR3 consists of 15 residues. The V gene end was trimmed by 0 bases and the J gene end by 2 bases; junction bases not matched to a gene: 3. The CDR3 nucleotides are TGCGCCAGCAGCCAAGAAGGGGGCAAACAAGAGACCCAGTACTTC. As protein: CASSQEGGKQETQYF.